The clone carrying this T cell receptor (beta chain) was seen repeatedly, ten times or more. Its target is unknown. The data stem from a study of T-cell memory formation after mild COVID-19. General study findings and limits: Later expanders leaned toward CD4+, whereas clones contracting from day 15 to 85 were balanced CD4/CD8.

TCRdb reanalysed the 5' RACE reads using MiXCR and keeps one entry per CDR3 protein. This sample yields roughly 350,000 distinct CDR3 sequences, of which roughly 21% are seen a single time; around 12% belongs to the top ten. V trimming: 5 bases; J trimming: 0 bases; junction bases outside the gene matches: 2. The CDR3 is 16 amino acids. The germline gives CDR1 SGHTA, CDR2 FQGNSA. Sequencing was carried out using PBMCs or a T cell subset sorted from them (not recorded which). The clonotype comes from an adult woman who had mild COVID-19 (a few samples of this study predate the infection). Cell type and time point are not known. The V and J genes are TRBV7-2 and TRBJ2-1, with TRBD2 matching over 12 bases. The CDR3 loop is CASSLLAGGSYNEQFF. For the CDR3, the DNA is TGTGCCAGCAGCCTACTAGCGGGGGGCTCCTACAATGAGCAGTTCTTC.